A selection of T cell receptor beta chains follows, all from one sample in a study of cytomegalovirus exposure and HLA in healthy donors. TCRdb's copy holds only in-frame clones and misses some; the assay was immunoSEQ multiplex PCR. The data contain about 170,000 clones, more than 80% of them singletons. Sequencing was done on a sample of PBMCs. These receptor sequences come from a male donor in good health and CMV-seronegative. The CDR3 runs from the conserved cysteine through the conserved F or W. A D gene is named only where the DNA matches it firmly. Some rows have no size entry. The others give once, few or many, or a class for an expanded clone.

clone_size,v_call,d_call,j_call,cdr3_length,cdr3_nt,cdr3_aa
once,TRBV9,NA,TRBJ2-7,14,TGTGCCAGCAGCGCGGGCAACAGGAAGAACGAGCAGTACTTC,CASSAGNRKNEQYF
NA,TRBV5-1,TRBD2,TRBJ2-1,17,TGCGCCAGCAGCTTGGGAGGAAGGCTAGCGGGAGCTCATGAGCAGTTCTTC,CASSLGGRLAGAHEQFF
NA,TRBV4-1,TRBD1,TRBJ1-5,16,TGCGCCAGCAGCCAAGAGGGACAGGACAGCAATCAGCCCCAGCATTTT,CASSQEGQDSNQPQHF
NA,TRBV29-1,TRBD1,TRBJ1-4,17,TGCAGCGTGCTAACGGGACAGGGTAGGGGTTCTAATGAAAAACTGTTTTTT,CSVLTGQGRGSNEKLFF
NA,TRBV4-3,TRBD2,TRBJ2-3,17,TGCGCCAGCAGCCGGGGCACGGGGGGGACGGGGACAGATACGCAGTATTTT,CASSRGTGGTGTDTQYF
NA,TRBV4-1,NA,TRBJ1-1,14,TGCGCCAGCAGCAGAGATGAGTTTAACACTGAAGCTTTCTTT,CASSRDEFNTEAFF
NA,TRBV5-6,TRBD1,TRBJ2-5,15,TGTGCCAGCAGTGTTATTTTGACAGGGGAAGAGACCCAGTACTTC,CASSVILTGEETQYF
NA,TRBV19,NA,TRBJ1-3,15,TGTGCCACCCACTTGGGCCAGCACTCTGGAAACACCATATATTTT,CATHLGQHSGNTIYF
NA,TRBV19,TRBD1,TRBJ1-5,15,TGTGCCAGTAGAACCAGGGACAGGGGGAATCAGCCCCAGCATTTT,CASRTRDRGNQPQHF
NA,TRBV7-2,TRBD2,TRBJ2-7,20,TGTGCCAGCAGCTTAGCTCCGAGCGGGCTAGCGGGCGGCCCGACCTACGAGCAGTACTTC,CASSLAPSGLAGGPTYEQYF
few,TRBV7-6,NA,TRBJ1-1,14,TGTGCCAGCAGCCTCACCACGGGTGACACTGAAGCTTTCTTT,CASSLTTGDTEAFF
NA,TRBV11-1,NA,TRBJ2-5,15,TGTGCCAGCAGCTTAAGTTCCAGAAGTCAAGAGACCCAGTACTTC,CASSLSSRSQETQYF
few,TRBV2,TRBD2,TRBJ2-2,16,TGTGCCAGCAGTGAATTAGGCGGGAGATTGGGCGGGGAGCTGTTTTTT,CASSELGGRLGGELFF
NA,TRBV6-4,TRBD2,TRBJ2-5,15,TGTGCCAGCAGTGAAAATAGCGGGAGCTGGGAGACCCAGTACTTC,CASSENSGSWETQYF
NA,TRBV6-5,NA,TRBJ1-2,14,TGTGCCAGCAGTTACTCGTCGGAGATCTATGGCTACCCCTTC,CASSYSSEIYGYPF
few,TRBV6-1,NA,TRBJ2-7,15,TGTGCCAGCAAGGGGTGGGGAAGGAGCTCCTACGAGCAGTACTTC,CASKGWGRSSYEQYF
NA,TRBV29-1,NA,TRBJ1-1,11,TGCAGCGTTGCGGGGGGGACGGGAGCTTTCTTT,CSVAGGTGAFF